The 22 T cell receptor beta chains below come from one sample, sequenced in a study of shared clonotypes between healthy human individuals. In the naive CD8 group, cells lacked CD45RO and were positively selected for CCR7, so terminally differentiated effector memory CD45RA+ cells were left out. Assay: immunoSEQ multiplex PCR; the TCRdb copy retains only in-frame clones and omits some. The table has about 680,000 clones, 92% seen once; the top ten hold nearly 25%. Sequenced material: naive CD8+ T cells sorted from blood. The receptors originated from a man aged 30 to 39 in good health.

The V call is TRBV6-5, the J call TRBJ2-7, with D perhaps matching TRBD2 (5 bases). V lost 3 bases, J lost 0 bases, and 9 bases lay in between. This CDR3 has 14 amino acids. The germline V gene has CDR1 MNHEY and CDR2 SVGAGI. DNA for the CDR3: TGTGCCAGCAGTTATGAGGGCAGCTCCTACGAGCAGTACTTC. This gives the protein CASSYEGSSYEQYF.

The V call is TRBV13, the J call TRBJ2-3, with D possibly TRBD1 on 6 matching bases. The ends were cut back, 0 bases at V and 9 bases at J, with 10 bases in the middle. CDR1 is PRHDT and CDR2 is FYEKMQ in the germline V gene (reference sequence). The CDR3 has 13 amino acids. The DNA for the CDR3 is TGTGCCAGCAGCTTAGGCGGACAGAGAACGCAGTATTTT. Translating it yields CASSLGGQRTQYF.

The chain links TRBV2 to TRBJ2-5, with 11 bases matching TRBD2. The germline V gene has CDR1 SNHLY and CDR2 FYNNEI. CDR3 length equals 15 residues. With V trimmed by 3 bases and J by 2 bases, 2 bases remained unmatched. The CDR3 nucleotides are TGTGCCAGCAGTGAGGGGACTAGCGGACAAGAGACCCAGTACTTC. Residues: CASSEGTSGQETQYF.

This sequence joins TRBV2 and TRBJ1-1, with D hard to call. Germline lookup yields CDR1 SNHLY and CDR2 FYNNEI. V lost 4 bases, J lost 4 bases, and 13 bases lay in between. The CDR3 consists of 14 residues. The CDR3 nucleotides are TGTGCCAGCAGTGTAGCCGCGCACAGCACTGAAGCTTTCTTT. This encodes CASSVAAHSTEAFF.

This clone was seen only once. The chain employs TRBV29-1 and TRBJ2-1, with D perhaps matching TRBD1 (5 bases). V lost 0 bases, J lost 5 bases, and 11 bases lay in between. The length of the CDR3 is 14 residues. CDR1 is SQVTM, CDR2 ANQGSEA, per germline. In DNA, the CDR3 is TGCAGCGTTGAAGACCTGTCGGACAACAATGAGCAGTTCTTC. Its protein is CSVEDLSDNNEQFF.

The chain couples TRBV19 to TRBJ1-4; possibly TRBD1 for D (6 bases). Germline V CDR1 and CDR2: LNHDA, SQIVND (reference sequence). The V end lost 0 bases, the J end lost 8 bases, and 22 bases lay between the germline ends. CDR3 size: 18 residues. The CDR3 reads CASSIDLSRDKNGEKLFF. In nucleotides, the CDR3 is TGTGCCAGTAGTATAGATCTATCCCGGGACAAGAACGGGGAAAAACTGTTTTTT.

The chain is built from TRBV14 and TRBJ2-1, with TRBD2 matching 9 bases. The CDR3 is 16 residues long. Per the germline V gene, CDR1 is SGHDN and CDR2 is FVKESK. With 1 base clipped from V and 12 bases from J, the junction kept 13 bases outside the gene matches. The CDR3 protein is CASSQAGLASVRGQFF. For the CDR3, the DNA is TGTGCCAGCAGCCAAGCAGGACTAGCGTCGGTCCGGGGGCAGTTCTTC.

This clone has just one count. The CDR3 is CASSPEGIQPRVGETQYF. The CDR3 coding sequence is TGTGCCAGCTCACCGGAGGGAATACAGCCCCGGGTCGGGGAGACCCAGTACTTC. The gene calls are TRBV18 and TRBJ2-5; possibly TRBD2 for D (6 bases). There are 18 residues in the CDR3. V lost 3 bases to trimming and J lost 5 bases, with 25 bases between them. Germline V lookup: CDR1 KGHSH, CDR2 LQKENI. The full variable domain, in which reference TRBV18 and TRBJ2-5 provide the parts outside the CDR3, is NAGVMQNPRHLVRRRGQEARLRCSPMKGHSHVYWYRQLPEEGLKFMVYLQKENIIDESGMPKERFSAEFPKEGPSILRIQQVVRGDSAAYFCASSPEGIQPRVGETQYFGPGTRLLVL.

The V and J genes are TRBV7-9 and TRBJ2-7, with D possibly being TRBD2 (6 bases). Trimming stripped 5 bases from V and 0 bases from J, with 17 bases between. Germline CDR1 is SEHNR and CDR2 is FQNEAQ (reference sequence). This CDR3 contains 16 residues. In nucleotides, the CDR3 is TGTGCCAGCAGCAGTCCCCCTTCCGGGAGCTCCTACGAGCAGTACTTC. Translation: CASSSPPSGSSYEQYF.

This clone appeared a single time. The rearrangement links TRBV7-3 to TRBJ2-1, with 8 bases lining up with TRBD2. The junction had 4 bases not matched to a gene; V was cut back by 0 bases and J by 0 bases. Germline CDR1 reads SGHTA; CDR2 reads FQGTGA. CDR3 length: 17 amino acids. CDR3 loop: CASSLTPGGSSYNEQFF. CDR3 nucleotides: TGTGCCAGCAGCTTAACTCCGGGAGGGAGCTCCTACAATGAGCAGTTCTTC. Drawing the rest from reference TRBV7-3 and TRBJ2-1, the complete variable domain is GAGVSQTPSNKVTEKGKYVELRCDPISGHTALYWYRQSLGQGPEFLIYFQGTGAADDSGLPNDRFFAVRPEGSVSTLKIQRTERGDSAVYLCASSLTPGGSSYNEQFFGPGTRLTVL.

The chain combines TRBV7-8 with TRBJ2-3; 11 bases map to TRBD2. There are 15 residues in the CDR3. J gave up 5 bases and V 5 bases, and 6 bases lay outside the gene matches. CDR1 and CDR2 (germline): SGHVS, FQNEAQ. The CDR3 region has the DNA TGTGCCAGCAGCAAAACTAGCGGGAGTTTAGATACGCAGTATTTT. Its protein is CASSKTSGSLDTQYF.

V is TRBV27 and J is TRBJ2-3; the match to TRBD1 covers 8 bases. Trimming cost V 5 bases and J 1 base; bases outside gene matches: 5. This CDR3 contains 15 residues. Germline V gives CDR1 MNHEY, CDR2 SMNVEV (reference sequence). The CDR3 loop is CASSPPTGGTDTQYF. In nucleotides, the CDR3 is TGTGCCAGCAGTCCCCCGACAGGGGGCACAGATACGCAGTATTTT.

V usage is TRBV4-3 and J usage is TRBJ2-7; 8 bases align to TRBD1. The V gene end was trimmed by 8 bases and the J gene end by 5 bases; junction bases not matched to a gene: 11. The germline gives CDR1 LGHNA, CDR2 YSLEER. The CDR3 totals 14 residues. CDR3 sequence: CASGPTGAQDEQYF. As DNA, the CDR3 is TGCGCCAGCGGCCCGACAGGGGCTCAAGACGAGCAGTACTTC.

The V call is TRBV5-5, the J call TRBJ2-7; 7 bases fit TRBD1. The germline CDR1 and CDR2 sequences are SGHKS and YYEKEE (reference sequence). CDR3 size: 16 residues. The V gene end was trimmed by 0 bases and the J gene end by 3 bases; junction bases not matched to a gene: 9. The DNA for the CDR3 is TGTGCCAGCAGCTTGGGGGACAGTATTAGGAACTACGAGCAGTACTTC. It encodes CASSLGDSIRNYEQYF. Based on the CDR3 plus reference TRBV5-5 and TRBJ2-7, the full variable domain is DAGVTQSPTHLIKTRGQQVTLRCSPISGHKSVSWYQQVLGQGPQFIFQYYEKEERGRGNFPDRFSARQFPNYSSELNVNALLLGDSALYLCASSLGDSIRNYEQYFGPGTRLTVT.

In its sample, this clone was seen once. V and J are TRBV4-1 and TRBJ2-1; D may be TRBD2 (5 bases). Trimming took 1 base from V and 9 from J, leaving 13 bases between them. The V gene's germline CDR1 is MGHRA and CDR2 YSYEKL. The length of the CDR3 is 14 residues. Here the CDR3 reads CASSQAASRGEQFF. The CDR3 coding sequence is TGCGCCAGCAGCCAAGCGGCTAGCAGAGGTGAGCAGTTCTTC.

The rearrangement links TRBV12-5 to TRBJ1-5, with D tentatively TRBD1 (6 bases). V lost 5 bases to trimming and J lost 9 bases, with 11 bases between them. This CDR3 region has 12 residues. Germline loops: CDR1 LGHNT, CDR2 FRNRAP. CDR3 amino acids: CASGTTGRPQHF. The DNA for the CDR3 is TGTGCTAGTGGTACCACAGGGAGGCCCCAGCATTTT. The entire variable domain, with the rest obtained from reference TRBV12-5 and TRBJ1-5, is as follows: DARVTQTPRHKVTEMGQEVTMRCQPILGHNTVFWYRQTMMQGLELLAYFRNRAPLDDSGMPKDRFSAEMPDATLATLKIQPSEPRDSAVYFCASGTTGRPQHFGDGTRLSIL.

This clone was observed a single time. V is TRBV5-4 and J is TRBJ1-1; TRBD1 matches at 8 bases. J was trimmed by 1 base and V by 2 bases; bases with no gene match: 1. The V gene's germline CDR1 is SGHNT and CDR2 YYREEE (reference sequence). The CDR3 has 14 amino acids. In DNA form, the CDR3 reads TGTGCCAGCAGCTTCACAGGGGGGAACACTGAAGCTTTCTTT. Translation: CASSFTGGNTEAFF. Full variable domain (rest looked up from reference TRBV5-4 and TRBJ1-1): ETGVTQSPTHLIKTRGQQVTLRCSSQSGHNTVSWYQQALGQGPQFIFQYYREEENGRGNFPPRFSGLQFPNYSSELNVNALELDDSALYLCASSFTGGNTEAFFGQGTRLTVV.

The J gene is TRBJ1-4, the V gene TRBV30; no clear D. The germline V and J ends were trimmed by 4 bases and 8 bases, with 20 bases remaining between them. Per germline, CDR1 GTSNPN and CDR2 SVGIG (reference sequence). The CDR3 loop spans 15 amino acids. CDR3 nucleotide sequence: TGTGCCTGGACGAGCCCCTTGCCCCGGGAGGAAAAACTGTTTTTT. This gives the protein CAWTSPLPREEKLFF.

V and J are TRBV29-1 and TRBJ2-5, with TRBD2 matching over 7 bases. The CDR3 extends over 13 amino acids. CDR1 is SQVTM and CDR2 is ANQGSEA in the germline V gene. With V trimmed by 6 bases and J by 0 bases, 4 bases remained unmatched. The CDR3 reads CSVVRGDQETQYF. For the CDR3, the DNA is TGCAGCGTCGTTCGGGGGGACCAAGAGACCCAGTACTTC. Complete variable domain (other parts from reference TRBV29-1 and TRBJ2-5): SAVISQKPSRDICQRGTSLTIQCQVDSQVTMMFWYRQQPGQSLTLIATANQGSEATYESGFVIDKFPISRPNLTFSTLTVSNMSPEDSSIYLCSVVRGDQETQYFGPGTRLLVL.

V gene TRBV27 combines with J gene TRBJ2-7; 10 bases fit TRBD2. V dropped 4 bases and J dropped 4; count of bases not matched to a gene: 7. Germline V gene sequence: CDR1 MNHEY, CDR2 SMNVEV (reference sequence). CDR3 size: 15 residues. CDR3 amino acids: CASSYRSGGGYEQYF. The CDR3 DNA sequence: TGTGCCAGCAGTTACAGGAGCGGGGGGGGTTACGAGCAGTACTTC.

The chain is built from TRBV9 and TRBJ2-7; D assignment may be TRBD1 or TRBD2 (5 bases each). The CDR3 sequence is 13 residues long. Per germline, CDR1 SGDLS and CDR2 YYNGEE. Trimming shortened V by 3 bases and J by 6 bases, and 13 bases separated the two germline ends. The CDR3 DNA reads as TGTGCCAGCAGCGCGGGGCTAGCTACCGAGCAGTACTTC. This encodes CASSAGLATEQYF.

This clone was seen a handful of times. Other DNA sequences of this sample code for an identical CDR3. This rearrangement joins TRBV27 to TRBJ2-1; D is unclear. Trimming removed 0 bases from V and 6 bases from J, with 6 bases in between. The germline V gene encodes CDR1 MNHEY and CDR2 SMNVEV (reference sequence). This CDR3 has 13 residues. This CDR3 reads CASSLSGLNEQFF. CDR3 bases: TGTGCCAGCAGTTTATCAGGGCTCAATGAGCAGTTCTTC.